A single count supports the clone carrying this TCR beta chain. Its antigen is not identified. This CDR3 is 11 amino acids long. The germline V gene encodes CDR1 MNHEY and CDR2 SVGAGI. Trimming took 6 bases from V and 7 from J, leaving 9 bases between them. The sample is drawn from a study of cytomegalovirus exposure and HLA in healthy donors. With 60 Vbeta and 13 Jbeta primers, the PCR was carried out. Measured with immunoSEQ multiplex PCR; TCRdb has only the in-frame clones, and not every one. The table records more than 45,000 clones, 80% to 85% of them present only once. Notes on the study in general: The classifier reportedly diagnosed cytomegalovirus status with high sensitivity and specificity. Productive rates of about 90% or about 30% were seen for most TCR beta V segments in an earlier analysis.

This TCR was recovered from a young man in good health and CMV-seronegative. This chain joins TRBV6-5 and TRBJ1-1; D is undetermined. The sequenced material came from PBMCs. This CDR3 reads CASRLQDEAFF. CDR3 bases: TGTGCCAGCAGACTTCAGGATGAAGCTTTCTTT.